The 24 T cell receptor beta chains listed next were all sequenced from one sample in a study of blood T cell repertoires in COVID-19 (dated by TCRdb to the early 2020s). Library generation was performed with the immunoSEQ multiplex PCR assay. This is the immuneACCESS table as TCRdb keeps it, with only in-frame sequences that have V and J called. A part of the clones is gone; compared with another copy, unresolved V genes explain less than half, and the rest is unexplained. For this sample the table gives some 350,000 clones, of which 87% were detected only once. The biggest ten clones account for approximately 3.1% of the sample. Sequences were obtained from PBMCs or T cells enriched from blood (not recorded which). The receptors stem from a woman aged 30 to 39 who had recovered from COVID-19.

The chain has TRBV15 and TRBJ2-7; D gene ambiguous. This CDR3 region has 15 residues. The V and J ends lost 0 bases and 4 bases respectively, with 13 bases between them. CDR1 LNHNV and CDR2 YYDKDF come from the germline V gene (reference sequence). The CDR3 here is CATSRDNPGRYEQYF. As DNA, the CDR3 is TGTGCCACCAGCAGAGATAACCCCGGTCGATACGAGCAGTACTTC.

This rearrangement joins TRBV27 to TRBJ2-1; TRBD2 matches 8 bases. This CDR3 is 14 amino acids long. The V gene's germline CDR1 is MNHEY and CDR2 SMNVEV (reference sequence). V was pared by 4 bases and J by 8 bases, with 7 bases of the junction left unmatched. In nucleotides, the CDR3 is TGTGCCAGCAGTTCCGGACTAGCCGTGGATGAGCAGTTCTTC. It translates to CASSSGLAVDEQFF.

This clone was counted a single time. The rearrangement uses TRBV11-2 and TRBJ1-5; 7 positions match TRBD1. There are 14 residues in the CDR3. Unmatched junction bases numbered 1, after V lost 1 base and J lost 4 bases. The germline V gene has CDR1 SGHAT and CDR2 FQNNGV. The CDR3 DNA reads TGTGCCAGCAGCTTAGGACAGGGAAATCAGCCCCAGCATTTT. Amino acid sequence: CASSLGQGNQPQHF.

V is TRBV5-5 and J is TRBJ2-5, with a tentative D call TRBD2 (6 bases). V was cut by 5 bases and J by 1 base, with 15 bases left in between. Germline CDR1 reads SGHKS; CDR2 reads YYEKEE (reference sequence). The CDR3 totals 15 residues. The CDR3 region is CASRPTGGTQETQYF. Here the CDR3 DNA reads TGTGCCAGCAGGCCTACTGGGGGGACCCAAGAGACCCAGTACTTC.

The rearrangement links TRBV5-5 to TRBJ2-7, with 7 bases identical to TRBD1. Trimming at V came to 4 bases and at J to 3 bases, leaving 4 bases not matched to a gene. This CDR3 has 13 amino acids. Germline V gives CDR1 SGHKS, CDR2 YYEKEE (reference sequence). The CDR3 sequence is CASSTGQDYEQYF. The CDR3 nucleotides read TGTGCCAGCAGCACCGGACAGGACTACGAGCAGTACTTC.

This chain links TRBV28 with TRBJ2-7; 7 bases are a match to TRBD2. J was trimmed by 2 bases and V by 2 bases; bases with no gene match: 9. The CDR3 totals 16 residues. Germline CDR1 reads MDHEN; CDR2 reads SYDVKM. This CDR3 reads CASSLPGTMGTYEQYF. The DNA for the CDR3 is TGTGCCAGCAGTTTACCTGGGACTATGGGCACCTACGAGCAGTACTTC.

With regard to this clone: The same CDR3 also results from other DNA sequences found in this sample. V is TRBV6-5 and J is TRBJ1-1; D is ambiguous. The CDR3 totals 12 residues. Germline loops: CDR1 MNHEY, CDR2 SVGAGI. V shed 4 bases and J shed 1 base, with 4 bases lying between them. The CDR3 loop reads CASSSGNTEAFF. In DNA form, the CDR3 reads TGTGCCAGCAGTTCCGGGAACACTGAAGCTTTCTTT.

The chain couples TRBV30 to TRBJ1-6; a weak D match, TRBD1 (6 bases). Trimming removed 4 bases at V and 8 bases at J, with 12 bases between. Germline CDR1 GTSNPN, CDR2 SVGIG (reference sequence). This CDR3 is built from 13 residues. DNA for the CDR3: TGTGCCTGGACAGGGGTGGCCGATTCACCCCTCCACTTT. Translating it yields CAWTGVADSPLHF.

The chain links TRBV1 to TRBJ2-5; the table's D call TRBD2 went unverified against the DNA. TRBV1 is designated a pseudogene. CDR3 size: 14 residues. CDR3 sequence: CTSSLESGRETQYF. DNA of the CDR3: TGCACCAGCAGCCTAGAATCAGGGAGGGAGACCCAGTACTTC.

The genes are TRBV11-2 and TRBJ2-7; no reliable D call. V lost 7 bases and J 4 bases, leaving 11 bases between the germline ends. Germline-derived CDR1 and CDR2 are SGHAT and FQNNGV. CDR3 size: 12 residues. CDR3 region: CASTRSDYEQYF. CDR3 coding DNA: TGTGCCAGCACCCGGTCTGATTACGAGCAGTACTTC.

The count of this clone is one. The CDR3 DNA reads TGTGCCAGCAGTTTATTAGCCCCCCTAGACGCTCACGAGCAGTACTTC. Translating it yields CASSLLAPLDAHEQYF. This chain connects TRBV27 to TRBJ2-7, with D unresolved. CDR3 size: 16 residues. Trimming removed 1 base from V and 5 bases from J, with 18 bases in between. Per germline, CDR1 MNHEY and CDR2 SMNVEV (reference sequence).

The chain has TRBV6-5 and TRBJ1-1, with D unclear. Germline CDR1 and CDR2: MNHEY and SVGAGI. The CDR3 contains 15 residues. The germline V and J ends were trimmed by 0 bases and 2 bases, with 10 bases remaining between them. The CDR3 loop reads CASSYSWRANTEAFF. For the CDR3, the DNA is TGTGCCAGCAGTTACTCCTGGCGGGCCAACACTGAAGCTTTCTTT.

The chain uses TRBV27 and TRBJ1-2, with D uncertain. The CDR3 loop spans 14 amino acids. Trimming took 6 bases from V and 1 from J, leaving 12 bases between them. In germline, CDR1 is MNHEY, CDR2 SMNVEV (reference sequence). Written as DNA, the CDR3 is TGTGCCAGCAGCCCCACCGGGATTAACTATGGCTACACCTTC. Translation gives CASSPTGINYGYTF.

The chain combines TRBV27 with TRBJ1-2; 7 bases fit TRBD1. The CDR3 is 13 amino acids. V was clipped by 5 bases and J by 6 bases; unmatched bases: 6. CDR1 and CDR2 from the germline V gene are MNHEY and SMNVEV (reference sequence). The CDR3 protein is CASSPTGYDGYTF. CDR3 in DNA: TGTGCCAGCAGTCCGACAGGGTATGATGGCTACACCTTC.

The rearrangement joins TRBV4-1 to TRBJ1-2; D gene uncertain. The CDR3 is made up of 13 amino acids. V was cut by 1 base and J by 8 bases, with 11 bases left in between. Per the germline V gene, CDR1 is MGHRA and CDR2 is YSYEKL. CDR3 loop: CASSQVSGSGYTF. For the CDR3, the DNA is TGCGCCAGCAGCCAAGTGTCTGGGAGCGGCTACACCTTC.

This sequence joins TRBV10-3 and TRBJ1-2; the D is unclear. In germline, CDR1 is ENHRY, CDR2 SYGVKD. The CDR3 has 12 residues. Deletions cut 6 bases from V and 6 bases from J, with 11 bases between. The DNA of the CDR3 is TGTGCCATCAGCGGGAGGGAGGATGGCTACACCTTC. Its protein is CAISGREDGYTF.

This clone was seen a few times. For the CDR3, the DNA is TGCGCCAGCAGCCAAGTTAGTGGCGGGAGTGGGGGGGAGACCCAGTACTTC. It yields the protein CASSQVSGGSGGETQYF. The gene calls are TRBV4-1 and TRBJ2-5, with 7 bases fitting TRBD2. With V trimmed by 1 base and J by 5 bases, 13 bases remained unmatched. This CDR3 has 17 amino acids. In germline, CDR1 is MGHRA, CDR2 YSYEKL.

The genes are TRBV19 and TRBJ1-5; 8 nucleotides line up with TRBD1. V lost 3 bases, J lost 3 bases, and 7 bases stayed unmatched. The CDR3 totals 16 residues. Germline lookup yields CDR1 LNHDA and CDR2 SQIVND (reference sequence). The CDR3 DNA follows: TGTGCCAGTAGTATCGGACAGGGACTCTCCAATCAGCCCCAGCATTTT. It specifies CASSIGQGLSNQPQHF.

The V and J genes are TRBV6-5 and TRBJ2-2; D not resolved. Germline CDR1 and CDR2: MNHEY and SVGAGI. Trimming cost V 6 bases and J 2 bases, with 7 bases left between them. The CDR3 extends over 13 amino acids. As DNA, the CDR3 is TGTGCCAGCAGGATGCTAAACACCGGGGAGCTGTTTTTT. Protein product: CASRMLNTGELFF.

This clone occurred once. The chain uses TRBV18 and TRBJ2-2; 9 bases fit TRBD2. Trimming removed 2 bases from V and 5 bases from J; junction bases left unmatched: 3. Germline lookup yields CDR1 KGHSH and CDR2 LQKENI. CDR3 length: 15 residues. CDR3 DNA sequence: TGTGCCAGCTCACCAAGACTAGCGGAAACCGGGGAGCTGTTTTTT. Its protein is CASSPRLAETGELFF.

The rearrangement joins TRBV7-3 to TRBJ1-2, with D unclear. Trimming left V 1 base short and J 6 bases short, with 9 bases between. CDR3 length: 13 amino acids. CDR1 and CDR2 (germline): SGHTA, FQGTGA. The CDR3 DNA reads as TGTGCCAGCAGCTTAAGCCCATCGGATGGCTACACCTTC. This gives the protein CASSLSPSDGYTF.

The chain recombines TRBV4-1 with TRBJ2-2; D gene unclear. CDR3 length: 14 residues. Germline V gene lookup returns CDR1 MGHRA and CDR2 YSYEKL. With 3 bases removed from V and 1 base from J, the gap between germline ends came to 6 bases. The CDR3 sequence: CASSHRVNTGELFF. The CDR3 DNA follows: TGCGCCAGCAGCCACCGAGTGAACACCGGGGAGCTGTTTTTT.

This clone appeared once. The rearrangement links TRBV7-6 to TRBJ1-1, with 10 bases aligning to TRBD1. The V segment lost 2 bases and the J segment 4 bases; nucleotides outside the gene matches: 10. Germline lookup yields CDR1 SGHVS and CDR2 FNYEAQ. The CDR3 contains 17 residues. The CDR3, as DNA: TGTGCCAGCAGCTTACCTCCGGGACAGGGGTCGAGCACTGAAGCTTTCTTT. It codes for CASSLPPGQGSSTEAFF.

V gene TRBV7-9 combines with J gene TRBJ1-1; D is undetermined. V shed 5 bases and J shed 5 bases, with 12 bases lying between them. The CDR3 totals 13 residues. Per the germline V gene, CDR1 is SEHNR and CDR2 is FQNEAQ (reference sequence). CDR3 DNA sequence: TGTGCCAGCAGCCCCCAGACGGGAACTGAAGCTTTCTTT. This translates into CASSPQTGTEAFF.